This TCR beta chain was recorded in a study of blood T cell repertoires in COVID-19. The authors' processing: Estimation of nucleated cell counts relied on the amplification of reference gene primers. Method: immunoSEQ multiplex PCR; TCRdb's copy keeps in-frame clones and lacks some. The V and J calls and clone size come from that table; D and trimming were worked out from the DNA. The sample consists of around 190,000 clones, roughly 81% of them appearing once. This clone appeared a single time. Germline lookup yields CDR1 MNHNS and CDR2 SASEGT. The CDR3 has 15 amino acids. Trimming shortened V by 2 bases and J by 6 bases, and 16 bases separated the two germline ends.

The gene calls are TRBV6-1 and TRBJ1-1; a possible D gene is TRBD1 (5 bases). The sequencing input was peripheral blood. The source is a woman older than 75 with acute or convalescent COVID-19. The CDR3 loop is CASSEWGREGSEAFF. The CDR3 nucleotides read TGTGCCAGCAGTGAATGGGGCAGGGAAGGGTCTGAAGCTTTCTTT.